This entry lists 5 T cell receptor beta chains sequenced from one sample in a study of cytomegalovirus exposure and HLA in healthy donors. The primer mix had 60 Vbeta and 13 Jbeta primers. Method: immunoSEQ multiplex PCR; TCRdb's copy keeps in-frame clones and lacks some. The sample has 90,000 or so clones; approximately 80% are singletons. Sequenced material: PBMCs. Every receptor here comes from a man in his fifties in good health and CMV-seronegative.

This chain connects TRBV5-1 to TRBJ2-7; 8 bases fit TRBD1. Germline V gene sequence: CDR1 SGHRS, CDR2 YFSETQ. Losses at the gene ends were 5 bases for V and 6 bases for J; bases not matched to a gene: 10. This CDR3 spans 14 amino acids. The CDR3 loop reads CASRFYGQGSEQYF. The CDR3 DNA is TGCGCCAGCAGGTTCTATGGACAGGGAAGCGAGCAGTACTTC.

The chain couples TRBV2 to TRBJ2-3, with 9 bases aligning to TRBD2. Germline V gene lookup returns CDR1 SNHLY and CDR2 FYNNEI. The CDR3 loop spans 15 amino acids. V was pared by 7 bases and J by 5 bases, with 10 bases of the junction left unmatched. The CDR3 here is CASILAGAYEDTQYF. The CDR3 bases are TGTGCCAGCATTTTAGCGGGAGCTTATGAAGATACGCAGTATTTT.

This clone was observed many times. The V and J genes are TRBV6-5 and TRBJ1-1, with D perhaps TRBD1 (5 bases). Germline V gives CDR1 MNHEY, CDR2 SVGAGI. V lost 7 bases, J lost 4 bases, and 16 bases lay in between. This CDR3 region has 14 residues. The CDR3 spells CASTKGKWGTEAFF. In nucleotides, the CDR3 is TGTGCCAGCACCAAGGGGAAGTGGGGCACTGAAGCTTTCTTT.

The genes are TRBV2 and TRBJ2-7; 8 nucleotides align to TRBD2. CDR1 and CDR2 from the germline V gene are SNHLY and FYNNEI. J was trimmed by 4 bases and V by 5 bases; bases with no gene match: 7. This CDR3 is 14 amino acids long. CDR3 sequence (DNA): TGTGCCAGCAGTCGCGGGGGGCAGGTGTACGAGCAGTACTTC. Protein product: CASSRGGQVYEQYF.

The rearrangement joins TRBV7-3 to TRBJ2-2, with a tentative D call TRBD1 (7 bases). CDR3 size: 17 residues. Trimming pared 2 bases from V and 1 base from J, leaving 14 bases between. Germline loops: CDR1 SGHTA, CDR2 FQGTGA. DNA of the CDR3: TGTGCCAGCAGCTTATCCGCAGGGGGGTGGAACACCGGGGAGCTGTTTTTT. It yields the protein CASSLSAGGWNTGELFF.